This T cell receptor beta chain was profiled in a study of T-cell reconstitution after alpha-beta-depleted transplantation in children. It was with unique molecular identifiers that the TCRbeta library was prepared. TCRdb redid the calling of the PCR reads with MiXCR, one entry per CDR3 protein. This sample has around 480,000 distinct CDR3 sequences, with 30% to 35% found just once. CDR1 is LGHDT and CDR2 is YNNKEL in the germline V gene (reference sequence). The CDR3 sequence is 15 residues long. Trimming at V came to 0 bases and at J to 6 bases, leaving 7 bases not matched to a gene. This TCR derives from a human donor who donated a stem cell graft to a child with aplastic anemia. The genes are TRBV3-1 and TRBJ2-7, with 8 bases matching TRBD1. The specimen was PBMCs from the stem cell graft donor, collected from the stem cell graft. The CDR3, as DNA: TGTGCCAGCAGCCAAGACGCCAGGGGGCTTGGCGAGCAGTACTTC. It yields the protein CASSQDARGLGEQYF.